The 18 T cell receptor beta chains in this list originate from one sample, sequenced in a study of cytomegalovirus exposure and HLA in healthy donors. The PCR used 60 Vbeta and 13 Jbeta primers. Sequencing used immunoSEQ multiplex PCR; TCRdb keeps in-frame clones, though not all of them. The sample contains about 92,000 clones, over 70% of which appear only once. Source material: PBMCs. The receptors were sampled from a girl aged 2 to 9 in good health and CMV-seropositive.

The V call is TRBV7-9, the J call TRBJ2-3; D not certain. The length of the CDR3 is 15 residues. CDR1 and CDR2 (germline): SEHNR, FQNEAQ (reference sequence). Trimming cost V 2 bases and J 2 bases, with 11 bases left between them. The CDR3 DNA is TGTGCCAGCAGCTTATTCTATGGTGTCACAGATACGCAGTATTTT. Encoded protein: CASSLFYGVTDTQYF. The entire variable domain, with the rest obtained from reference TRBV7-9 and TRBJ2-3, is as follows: DTGVSQNPRHKITKRGQNVTFRCDPISEHNRLYWYRQTLGQGPEFLTYFQNEAQLEKSRLLSDRFSAERPKGSFSTLEIQRTEQGDSAMYLCASSLFYGVTDTQYFGPGTRLTVL.

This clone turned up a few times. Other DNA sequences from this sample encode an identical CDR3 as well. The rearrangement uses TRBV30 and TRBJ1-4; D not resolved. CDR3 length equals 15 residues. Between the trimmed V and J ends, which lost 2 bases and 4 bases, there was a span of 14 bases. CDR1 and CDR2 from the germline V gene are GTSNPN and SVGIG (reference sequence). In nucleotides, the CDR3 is TGTGCCTGGAGTTCCGGCGCGGCCCTTAATGAAAAACTGTTTTTT. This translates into CAWSSGAALNEKLFF.

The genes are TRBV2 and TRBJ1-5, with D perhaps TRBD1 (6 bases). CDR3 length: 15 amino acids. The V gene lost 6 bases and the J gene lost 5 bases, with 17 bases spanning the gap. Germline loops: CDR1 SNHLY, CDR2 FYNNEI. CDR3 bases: TGTGCCAGCAGCAAGACGGGGGGCAGTTATCAGCCCCAGCATTTT. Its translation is CASSKTGGSYQPQHF.

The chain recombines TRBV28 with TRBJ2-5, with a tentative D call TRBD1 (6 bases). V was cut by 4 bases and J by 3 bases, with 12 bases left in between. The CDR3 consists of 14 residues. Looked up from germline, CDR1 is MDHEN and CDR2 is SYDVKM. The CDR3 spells CASSYPGQKETQYF. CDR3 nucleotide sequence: TGTGCCAGCAGTTACCCTGGACAGAAAGAGACCCAGTACTTC.

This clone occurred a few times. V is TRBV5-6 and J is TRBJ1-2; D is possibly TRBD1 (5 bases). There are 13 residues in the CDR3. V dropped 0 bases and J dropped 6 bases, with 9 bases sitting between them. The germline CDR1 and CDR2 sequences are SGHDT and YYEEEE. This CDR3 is CASSLASGDGYTF. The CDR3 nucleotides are TGTGCCAGCAGCTTGGCGTCGGGGGATGGCTACACCTTC.

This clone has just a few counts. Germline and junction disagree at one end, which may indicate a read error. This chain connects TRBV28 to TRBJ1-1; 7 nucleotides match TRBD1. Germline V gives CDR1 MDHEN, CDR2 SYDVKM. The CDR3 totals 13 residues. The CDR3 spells CASTGGRNAEAFF. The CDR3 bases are TGTGCCAGCACAGGGGGGCGGAACGCTGAAGCTTTCTTT. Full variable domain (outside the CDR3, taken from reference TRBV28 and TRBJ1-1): DVKVTQSSRYLVKRTGEKVFLECVQDMDHENMFWYRQDPGLGLRLIYFSYDVKMKEKGDIPEGYSVSREKKERFSLILESASTNQTSMYLCASTGGRNAEAFFGQGTRLTVV.

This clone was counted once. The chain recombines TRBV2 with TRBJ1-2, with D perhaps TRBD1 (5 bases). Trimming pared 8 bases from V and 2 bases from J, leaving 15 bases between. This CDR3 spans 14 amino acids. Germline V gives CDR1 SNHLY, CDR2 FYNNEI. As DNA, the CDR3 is TGTGCCAGCGTCAGACAACGACAGAACTATGGCTACACCTTC. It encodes CASVRQRQNYGYTF. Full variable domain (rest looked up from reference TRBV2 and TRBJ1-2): EPEVTQTPSHQVTQMGQEVILRCVPISNHLYFYWYRQILGQKVEFLVSFYNNEISEKSEIFDDQFSVERPDGSNFTLKIRSTKLEDSAMYFCASVRQRQNYGYTFGSGTRLTVV.

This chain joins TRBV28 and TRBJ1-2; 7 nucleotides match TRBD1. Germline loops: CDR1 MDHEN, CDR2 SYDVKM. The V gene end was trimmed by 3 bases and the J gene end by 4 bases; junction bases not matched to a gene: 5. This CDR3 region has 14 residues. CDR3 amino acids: CASSFRTGVYGYTF. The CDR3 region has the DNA TGTGCCAGCAGTTTCCGCACAGGGGTCTATGGCTACACCTTC.

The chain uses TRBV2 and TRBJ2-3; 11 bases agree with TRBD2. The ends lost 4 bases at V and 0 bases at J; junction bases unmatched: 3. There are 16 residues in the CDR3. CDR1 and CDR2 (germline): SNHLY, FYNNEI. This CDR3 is CASSGGLAASTDTQYF. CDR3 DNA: TGTGCCAGCAGTGGGGGACTAGCGGCTAGCACAGATACGCAGTATTTT.

CDR3 bases: TGTGCCAGCAGTGCCACAGGTCAGGGCACTGAAGCTTTCTTT. This gives the protein CASSATGQGTEAFF. The genes are TRBV6-4 and TRBJ1-1, with D tentatively TRBD1 (5 bases). Trimming took off 4 bases at V and 4 bases at J, with 13 bases between the two ends. CDR1 MRHNA and CDR2 SNTAGT come from the germline V gene. CDR3 size: 14 residues.

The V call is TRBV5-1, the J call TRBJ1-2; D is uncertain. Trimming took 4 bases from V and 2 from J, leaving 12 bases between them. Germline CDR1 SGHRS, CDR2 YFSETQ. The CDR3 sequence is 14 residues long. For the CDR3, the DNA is TGCGCCAGCAGCCGGCTGGAGTTGAACTATGGCTACACCTTC. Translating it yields CASSRLELNYGYTF.

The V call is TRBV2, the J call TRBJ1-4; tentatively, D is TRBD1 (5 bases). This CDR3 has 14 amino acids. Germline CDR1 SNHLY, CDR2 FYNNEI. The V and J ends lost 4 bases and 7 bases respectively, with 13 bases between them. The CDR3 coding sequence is TGTGCCAGCAGTGGGTCCCAGGGCCCTGAAAAACTGTTTTTT. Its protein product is CASSGSQGPEKLFF.

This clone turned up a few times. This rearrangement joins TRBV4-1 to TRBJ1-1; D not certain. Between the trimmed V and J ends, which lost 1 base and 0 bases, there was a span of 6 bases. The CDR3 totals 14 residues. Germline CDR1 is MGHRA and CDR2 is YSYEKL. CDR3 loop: CASSQGHMNTEAFF. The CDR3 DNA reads TGCGCCAGCAGCCAAGGACATATGAACACTGAAGCTTTCTTT.

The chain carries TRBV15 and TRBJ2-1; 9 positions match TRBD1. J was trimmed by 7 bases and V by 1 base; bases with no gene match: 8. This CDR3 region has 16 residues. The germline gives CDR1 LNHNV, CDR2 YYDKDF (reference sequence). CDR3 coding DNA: TGTGCCACCAGCAGAGGCCTGGGACAGGGACCAAATGAGCAGTTCTTC. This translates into CATSRGLGQGPNEQFF.

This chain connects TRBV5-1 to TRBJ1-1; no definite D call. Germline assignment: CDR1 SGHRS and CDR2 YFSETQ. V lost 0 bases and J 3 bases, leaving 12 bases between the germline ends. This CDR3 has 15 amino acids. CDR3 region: CASSLGWSVDTEAFF. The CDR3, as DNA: TGCGCCAGCAGCTTGGGATGGTCGGTTGACACTGAAGCTTTCTTT.

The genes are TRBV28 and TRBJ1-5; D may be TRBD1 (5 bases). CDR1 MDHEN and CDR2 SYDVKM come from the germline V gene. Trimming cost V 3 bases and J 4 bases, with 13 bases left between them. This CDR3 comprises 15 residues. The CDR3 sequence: CASSLAGGGNQPQHF. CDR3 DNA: TGTGCCAGCAGTTTGGCGGGGGGAGGGAATCAGCCCCAGCATTTT.

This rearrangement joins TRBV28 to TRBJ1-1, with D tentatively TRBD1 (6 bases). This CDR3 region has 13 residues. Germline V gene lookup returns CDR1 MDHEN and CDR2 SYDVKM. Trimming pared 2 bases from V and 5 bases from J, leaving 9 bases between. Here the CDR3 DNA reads TGTGCCAGCAGTTTACCCCAGGGGACTGAAGCTTTCTTT. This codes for CASSLPQGTEAFF.

The CDR3 bases are TGCAGCGTGCCCGTCAGGTCCTACAATGAGCAGTTCTTC. Protein sequence: CSVPVRSYNEQFF. The chain employs TRBV29-1 and TRBJ2-1; the D is unclear. Germline CDR1 SQVTM, CDR2 ANQGSEA. The CDR3 covers 13 residues. V gave up 6 bases and J gave up 1 base, with 10 bases separating them.